This record covers a single T cell receptor (beta chain). V gave up 2 bases and J gave up 1 base; unmatched junction bases: 11. The germline CDR1 and CDR2 sequences are SGHRS and YFSETQ. CDR3 length equals 19 residues. On cycle 4 day 1 and cycle 7 day 1, as well as at baseline, blood was sampled. The protocol was immunoSEQ multiplex PCR, while the TCRdb copy is restricted to in-frame clones and leaves out a portion. The sample holds 14,000 to 15,000 clones, over 60% seen once. These data belong to a study of OX40 agonist ivuxolimab in advanced cancers. The chain is built from TRBV5-1 and TRBJ2-7, with 14 nucleotides matching TRBD2. The receptor comes from an adult with an advanced solid tumor such as melanoma, head and neck, liver or kidney cancer. The source material was CD4+ or CD8+ T cells sorted from blood, sampled in a trial of the OX40 agonist ivuxolimab. DNA for the CDR3: TGCGCCAGCAGCTTTGCGGGACTAGCGGGAGTGGATGGGTCCTACGAGCAGTACTTC. It specifies CASSFAGLAGVDGSYEQYF. The variable domain in full, with the rest retrieved from reference TRBV5-1 and TRBJ2-7, is KAGVTQTPRYLIKTRGQQVTLSCSPISGHRSVSWYQQTPGQGLQFLFEYFSETQRNKGNFPGRFSGRQFSNSRSEMNVSTLELGDSALYLCASSFAGLAGVDGSYEQYFGPGTRLTVT.